This T cell receptor beta chain was captured by sequencing in a study of cytomegalovirus exposure and HLA in healthy donors. This clone was observed a single time. Repertoires were generated with immunoSEQ multiplex PCR, while TCRdb's copy carries only in-frame clones and drops some. Seen here are about 120,000 clones, over 75% observed once, and the top ten hold around 6%. V trimming: 9 bases; J trimming: 3 bases; junction bases outside the gene matches: 11. This CDR3 is 15 amino acids long. Germline V gene data show CDR1 as MRHNA and CDR2 as SNTAGT. The source of this sequence is a young woman in good health and CMV-seropositive. Input material: PBMCs. The chain joins TRBV6-4 to TRBJ1-5; TRBD1 agrees at 7 bases. The CDR3 sequence is CARDRVQTYNQPQHF. The CDR3 coding sequence is TGTGCCAGAGACAGGGTACAAACTTACAATCAGCCCCAGCATTTT.